This TCR beta chain appears in the sequencing data of a study of cytomegalovirus exposure and HLA in healthy donors. Regarding the study as a whole: The authors later linked a missense DCLRE1C variant to TCR beta V- and J-gene trimming. An analysis that was carried out later associated 16,951 TCR beta sequences with HLA alleles at 0.05 false discovery rate. An analysis was carried out at a later point. It showed that HLA-associated TCR beta chains were more clonally expanded than equally common non-associated chains.

In regard to this clone: Its antigen remains unknown.

Primers included in the PCR were 60 Vbeta and 13 Jbeta primers. Produced via immunoSEQ multiplex PCR; TCRdb's table is partial and in-frame only. In the table there are about 160,000 clones, 60% to 80% of which are singletons. The CDR3 sequence is 14 residues long. The V gene's germline CDR1 is GTSNPN and CDR2 SVGIG (reference sequence). V gave up 4 bases and J gave up 1 base, with 13 bases separating them. The sample consisted of PBMCs. This TCR was sampled from a middle-aged woman in good health and CMV-seropositive. This chain uses TRBV30 with TRBJ1-1; tentatively, D is TRBD1 (5 bases). CDR3 residues: CAWNVLGANTEAFF. CDR3 bases: TGTGCCTGGAATGTTTTAGGGGCGAACACTGAAGCTTTCTTT.